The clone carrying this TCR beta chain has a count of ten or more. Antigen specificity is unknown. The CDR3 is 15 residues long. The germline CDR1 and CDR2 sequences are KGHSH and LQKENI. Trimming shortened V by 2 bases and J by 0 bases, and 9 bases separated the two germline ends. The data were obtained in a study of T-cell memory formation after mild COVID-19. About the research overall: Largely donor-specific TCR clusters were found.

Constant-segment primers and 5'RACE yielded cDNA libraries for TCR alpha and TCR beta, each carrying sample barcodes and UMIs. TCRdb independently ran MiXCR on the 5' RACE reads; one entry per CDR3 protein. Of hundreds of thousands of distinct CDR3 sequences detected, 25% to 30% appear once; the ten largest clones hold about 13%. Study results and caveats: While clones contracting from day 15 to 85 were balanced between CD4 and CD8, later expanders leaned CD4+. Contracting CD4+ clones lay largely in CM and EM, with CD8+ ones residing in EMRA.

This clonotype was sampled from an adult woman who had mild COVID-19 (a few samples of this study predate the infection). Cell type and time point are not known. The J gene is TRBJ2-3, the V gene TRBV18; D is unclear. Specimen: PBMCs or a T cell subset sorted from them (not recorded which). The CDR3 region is CASSPIAASTDTQYF. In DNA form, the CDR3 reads TGTGCCAGCTCACCAATTGCGGCAAGCACAGATACGCAGTATTTT.